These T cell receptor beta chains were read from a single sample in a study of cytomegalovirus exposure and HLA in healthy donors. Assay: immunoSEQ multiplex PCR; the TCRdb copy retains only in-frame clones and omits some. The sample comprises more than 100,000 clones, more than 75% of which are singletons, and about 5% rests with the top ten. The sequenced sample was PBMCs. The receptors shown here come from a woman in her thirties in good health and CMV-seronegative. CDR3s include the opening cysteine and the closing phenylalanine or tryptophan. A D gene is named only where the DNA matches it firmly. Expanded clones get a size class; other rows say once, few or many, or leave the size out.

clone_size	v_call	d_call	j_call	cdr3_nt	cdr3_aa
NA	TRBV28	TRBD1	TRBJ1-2	TGTGCCAGCAGCCCCACAGGGGGCTATGGCTACACCTTC	CASSPTGGYGYTF
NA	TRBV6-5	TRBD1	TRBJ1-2	TGTGCTAGCAGGGGGGACAGAATATATGGCTACACCTTC	CASRGDRIYGYTF
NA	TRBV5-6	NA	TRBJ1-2	TGTGCCAGCAGCCCAGGCCACCTCTATGGCTACACCTTC	CASSPGHLYGYTF
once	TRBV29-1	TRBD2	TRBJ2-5	TGCAGCGTTCCGGGACTAGCTTGGGAGACCCAGTACTTC	CSVPGLAWETQYF
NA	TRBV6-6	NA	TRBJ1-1	TGTGCCAGCAGTGCCTCAGGAAATGAAGCTTTCTTT	CASSASGNEAFF
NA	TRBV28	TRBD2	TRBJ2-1	TGTGCCAGTAACACCGCGGCTAGCGGGACTCGCTCCTACAATGAGCAGTTCTTC	CASNTAASGTRSYNEQFF
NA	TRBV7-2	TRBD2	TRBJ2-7	TGTGCCAGCAGCTTAATAGCGGGGCACTACGAGCAGTACTTC	CASSLIAGHYEQYF
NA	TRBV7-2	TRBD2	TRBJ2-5	TGTGCCAGCAGCCCCGGACTAGCGGGAAGGTGGTGGGAGACCCAGTACTTC	CASSPGLAGRWWETQYF
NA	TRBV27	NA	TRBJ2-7	TGTGCCAGCAGTTTATCGAGGGGGGGCCCCTACGAGCAGTACTTC	CASSLSRGGPYEQYF
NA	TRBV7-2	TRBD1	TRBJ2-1	TGTGCCAGCAGCCCGCGACAGGGTAGGGTCAATGAGCAGTTCTTC	CASSPRQGRVNEQFF
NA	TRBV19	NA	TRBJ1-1	TGTGCCAGTAGTATACTATCCACGGAGAGTTTGAACACTGAAGCTTTCTTT	CASSILSTESLNTEAFF
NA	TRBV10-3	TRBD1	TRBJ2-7	TGTGCCATCAGCCCCGGACAGGGGGCGGGAGAGCAGTACTTC	CAISPGQGAGEQYF
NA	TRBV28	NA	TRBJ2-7	TGTGCCAGCAGTTTGAGGGCCCCATACGAGCAGTACTTC	CASSLRAPYEQYF
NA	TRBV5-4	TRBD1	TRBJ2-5	TGTGCCAGCAGCTTGGCGGGACAGGGTAGGACGACCCAGTACTTC	CASSLAGQGRTTQYF
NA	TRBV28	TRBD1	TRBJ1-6	TGTGCCAGCAGTTTATGGTTCCCGGGACAGCGAAACTATAATTCACCCCTCCACTTT	CASSLWFPGQRNYNSPLHF
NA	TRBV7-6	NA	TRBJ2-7	TGTGCCAGCAGCTTAGTGGAGGGTTACGAGCAGTACTTC	CASSLVEGYEQYF
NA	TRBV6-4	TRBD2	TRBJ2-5	TGTGCCAGCAGTGACAACCAGCGGGAGGGAGGGGAGACCCAGTACTTC	CASSDNQREGGETQYF
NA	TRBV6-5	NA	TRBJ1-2	TGTGCCAGCAGTTACTCGACAGGATACCGGGGAGGCTACACCTTC	CASSYSTGYRGGYTF
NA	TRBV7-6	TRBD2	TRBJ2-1	TGTGCCAGCAGCTTAGCACCTGGACTAGATAAGATCAATGAGCAGTTCTTC	CASSLAPGLDKINEQFF
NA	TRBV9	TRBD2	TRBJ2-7	TGTGCCAGTACCCCGGGGGGGGATGGTAGCGAGCAGTACTTC	CASTPGGDGSEQYF
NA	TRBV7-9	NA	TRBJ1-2	TGTGCCAGCGATGACAGTTTAGCTAACTATGGCTACACCTTC	CASDDSLANYGYTF
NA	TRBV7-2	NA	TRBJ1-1	TGTGCCAGCAGTCACACAGTGAACACTGAAGCTTTCTTT	CASSHTVNTEAFF
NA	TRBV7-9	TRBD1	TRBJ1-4	TGTGCCAGCAGCTTAGTAAGACAGGGACCAACTAATGAAAAACTGTTTTTT	CASSLVRQGPTNEKLFF
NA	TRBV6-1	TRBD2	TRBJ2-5	TGTGCCAGCAGTGACGGAATGGGACTAGCGGGGGGGCAAGAGACCCAGTACTTC	CASSDGMGLAGGQETQYF
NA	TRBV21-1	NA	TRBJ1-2	TGTGCCAGCAGCATGGCAGGGGAACTAGACTATGGCTACACCTTC	CASSMAGELDYGYTF
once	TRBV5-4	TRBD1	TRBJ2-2	TGTGCCAGCAGCCTACGTGACAGGGGCTACACCGGGGAGCTGTTTTTT	CASSLRDRGYTGELFF
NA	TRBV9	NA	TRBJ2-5	TGTGCCAGCAGCGTAACCCCCATAGCGGAGGAGACCCAGTACTTC	CASSVTPIAEETQYF
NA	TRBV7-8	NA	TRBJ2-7	TGTGCCAGCAGCTTAGGGCTTCGCGAGCAGTACTTC	CASSLGLREQYF
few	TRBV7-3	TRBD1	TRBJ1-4	TGTGCCAGCGTACAGGGGGCAGGGGAAAAACTGTTTTTT	CASVQGAGEKLFF
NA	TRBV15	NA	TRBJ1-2	TGTGCCACCAGGAGCCGGGGGGGTAATGGCTACACCTTC	CATRSRGGNGYTF
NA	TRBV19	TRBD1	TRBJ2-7	TGTGCCAGCGGACAGGGGACCTACGAGCAGTACTTC	CASGQGTYEQYF
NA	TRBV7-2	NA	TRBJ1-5	TGTGCCAGCAGCTTACTAGTCAATCAGCCCCAGCATTTT	CASSLLVNQPQHF
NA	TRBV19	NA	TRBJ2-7	TGTGCCAGTAGTACGGGTCGCGGGTACGAGCAGTACTTC	CASSTGRGYEQYF
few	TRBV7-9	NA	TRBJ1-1	TGTACATCTACGGAGGCCACTGAAGCTTTCTTT	CTSTEATEAFF
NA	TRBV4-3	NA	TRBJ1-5	TGCGCCAGCAGCCCCAGCGTTAACAATCAGCCCCAGCATTTT	CASSPSVNNQPQHF